This section outlines one TCR beta chain sequence together with its context. The sample comes from a study of radiotherapy plus CTLA-4 blockade in lung cancer. TCRdb's copy holds only in-frame clones and misses some; the assay was immunoSEQ multiplex PCR. The data hold 120,000 or so clones, with about four fifths observed a single time. V lost 1 base to trimming and J lost 4 bases, with 13 bases between them. The germline gives CDR1 LNHDA, CDR2 SQIVND (reference sequence). The CDR3 runs to 15 residues. The sequence derives from a human donor with non-small cell lung cancer who had a partial response to radiotherapy plus ipilimumab. The rearrangement joins TRBV19 to TRBJ1-2, with no clear D. The source was peripheral blood, collected from a patient treated with radiotherapy plus ipilimumab. The CDR3 DNA reads as TGTGCCAGTAGTATAGGAGGCACGGGTGGCTATGGCTACACCTTC. Translation gives CASSIGGTGGYGYTF.